This T cell receptor (beta chain) is from a study of graft-versus-host responses after intestinal transplantation. Study-wide background: Multivisceral, liver-intestinal, or isolated intestinal transplants were performed in recipients. Findings of the study overall: High graft-versus-host to host-versus-graft clonal ratios were seen in allografts of patients with graft-donor T cell macrochimerism. Early post-transplant HvG declines tracked with peak circulating GvH clone levels.

Notes on this clone: Its specificity is not known.

Processing of graft tissue released intraepithelial and lamina propria lymphocytes. The repertoire was sequenced with immunoSEQ multiplex PCR; TCRdb's copy has only in-frame clones and lacks some. The sample gives about 4,500 clones, around three quarters of which show up once; about 16% is in the top ten. Trimming at V came to 4 bases and at J to 7 bases, leaving 12 bases not matched to a gene. Looked up from germline, CDR1 is SGHKS and CDR2 is YYEKEE (reference sequence). CDR3 length: 16 residues. The receptor's source is a human patient who received an intestinal transplant, so some T cells may come from the graft donor. The starting material was ileum tissue, obtained 338 days after intestinal transplantation. The V call is TRBV5-5, the J call TRBJ2-7; 12 nucleotides match TRBD1. CDR3 bases: TGTGCCAGCAGCCCTGTCGGGACAGGGGGCCTTCGGGAGCAGTACTTC. This encodes CASSPVGTGGLREQYF. The whole variable domain, remainder taken from reference TRBV5-5 and TRBJ2-7, is DAGVTQSPTHLIKTRGQQVTLRCSPISGHKSVSWYQQVLGQGPQFIFQYYEKEERGRGNFPDRFSARQFPNYSSELNVNALLLGDSALYLCASSPVGTGGLREQYFGPGTRLTVT.